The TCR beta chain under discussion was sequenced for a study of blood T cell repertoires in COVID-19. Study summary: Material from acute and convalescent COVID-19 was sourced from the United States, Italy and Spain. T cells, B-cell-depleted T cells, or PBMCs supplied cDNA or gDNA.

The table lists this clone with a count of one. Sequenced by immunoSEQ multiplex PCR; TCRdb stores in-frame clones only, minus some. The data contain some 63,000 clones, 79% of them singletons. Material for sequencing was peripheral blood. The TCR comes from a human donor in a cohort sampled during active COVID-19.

In DNA, the CDR3 is TGTGCCAGCAGTTTATCTCTCAGGGGCCGCCAGGACAATGAGCAGTTCTTC. It translates to CASSLSLRGRQDNEQFF. This chain joins TRBV28 and TRBJ2-1; D may be TRBD1 (6 bases). The ends were cut back, 1 base at V and 5 bases at J, with 18 bases in the middle. This CDR3 region has 17 residues. Germline V gene data show CDR1 as MDHEN and CDR2 as SYDVKM.